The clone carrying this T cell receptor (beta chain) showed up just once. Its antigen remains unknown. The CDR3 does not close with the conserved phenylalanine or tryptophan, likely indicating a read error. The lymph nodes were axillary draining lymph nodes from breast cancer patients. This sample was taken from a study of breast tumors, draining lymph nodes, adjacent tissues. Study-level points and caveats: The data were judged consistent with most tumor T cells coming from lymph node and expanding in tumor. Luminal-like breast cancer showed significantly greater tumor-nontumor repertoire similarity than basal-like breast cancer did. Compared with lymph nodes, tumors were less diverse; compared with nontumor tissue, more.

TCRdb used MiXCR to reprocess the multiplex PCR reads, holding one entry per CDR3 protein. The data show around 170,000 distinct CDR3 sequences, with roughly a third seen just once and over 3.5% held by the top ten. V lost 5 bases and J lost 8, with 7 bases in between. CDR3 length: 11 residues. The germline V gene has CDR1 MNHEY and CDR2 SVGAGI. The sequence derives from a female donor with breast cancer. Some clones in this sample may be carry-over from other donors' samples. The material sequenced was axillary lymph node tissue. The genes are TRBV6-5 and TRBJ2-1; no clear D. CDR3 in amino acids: CASSNVDEQFS. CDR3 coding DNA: TGTGCCAGCAGTAATGTCGATGAGCAGTTCTCC.